Listed below are T cell receptor beta chains from one sample, sequenced in a study of blood T cell repertoires in COVID-19. TCRdb's table, derived via immunoSEQ multiplex PCR, lists solely in-frame clones and lacks some. The data show about 200,000 clones, 80% to 90% seen once. Sequencing used peripheral blood. Receptor source: a woman aged 50 to 65 with acute or convalescent COVID-19. CDR3s include the opening cysteine and the closing phenylalanine or tryptophan. D genes are given only for firm matches. Not all rows give a size; the values are once, few, many and, for expanded clones, a class.

D: TRBD2
V: TRBV30
J: TRBJ2-1
size: .
DNA: TGTGCCTTAGCGGGGTCCTTCTTCAATGAGCAGTTCTTC
CDR3: CALAGSFFNEQFF

D: .
V: TRBV21-1
J: TRBJ2-7
size: .
DNA: TGTGCCAGCATCTACCCCGGGACAGACTTCTACGAGCAGTACTTC
CDR3: CASIYPGTDFYEQYF

D: TRBD1
V: TRBV6-1
J: TRBJ1-1
size: .
DNA: TGTGCCAGCAGTGCGAGGACAGGGGGCTGGGGCACTGAAGCTTTCTTT
CDR3: CASSARTGGWGTEAFF

D: .
V: TRBV27
J: TRBJ2-2
size: .
DNA: TGTGCCAGCGGAGCCTTGGATAGCTGGAACACCGGGGAGCTGTTTTTT
CDR3: CASGALDSWNTGELFF

D: .
V: TRBV3-1/TRBV3-2
J: TRBJ2-2
size: .
DNA: TGTGCCAGCAGCCAAGGGCAGGGGCGTGGGGGAGAGGTCACCGGGGAGCTGTTTTTT
CDR3: CASSQGQGRGGEVTGELFF

D: TRBD1
V: TRBV11-2
J: TRBJ2-3
size: .
DNA: TGTGCCAGCAGCCCCCGCTGGACAGGGGCGATTAGCACAGATACGCAGTATTTT
CDR3: CASSPRWTGAISTDTQYF

D: .
V: TRBV18
J: TRBJ2-7
size: .
DNA: TGTGCCAGCGTAGCCTTCGGGTCGGACGAGCAGTACTTC
CDR3: CASVAFGSDEQYF

D: .
V: TRBV18
J: TRBJ1-2
size: .
DNA: TGTGCCAGCTCACCACAGCAGGGGCAAACTATTTACGATGGCTACACCTTC
CDR3: CASSPQQGQTIYDGYTF

D: TRBD1
V: TRBV3-1/TRBV3-2
J: TRBJ2-3
size: .
DNA: TGTGCCAGCAGCCCAGGACAGGCTAGCACAGATACGCAGTATTTT
CDR3: CASSPGQASTDTQYF

D: .
V: TRBV4-3
J: TRBJ1-2
size: .
DNA: TGCGCCAGCAGCCAAGATTGGCCAGGGAACTATGGCTACACCTTC
CDR3: CASSQDWPGNYGYTF

D: .
V: TRBV2
J: TRBJ2-7
size: .
DNA: TGTGCCAGCAGATTACAGAGAACCTACGAGCAGTACTTC
CDR3: CASRLQRTYEQYF

D: .
V: TRBV7-9
J: TRBJ1-6
size: once
DNA: TGTGCCAGCAGCCTAGGACAGACAAGGTCCTATAATTCACCCCTCCACTTT
CDR3: CASSLGQTRSYNSPLHF

D: .
V: TRBV30
J: TRBJ2-3
size: .
DNA: TGTGCCTGGAAAAGGGGTTGGGCCACAGATACGCAGTATTTT
CDR3: CAWKRGWATDTQYF

D: TRBD1
V: TRBV2
J: TRBJ1-3
size: few
DNA: TGTGCCAGCAGTGGACAGGGGAGAAACACCATATATTTT
CDR3: CASSGQGRNTIYF

D: .
V: TRBV30
J: TRBJ1-5
size: few
DNA: TGTGCCTGGAGTGTAGGAGGGGGCAATCAGCCCCAGCATTTT
CDR3: CAWSVGGGNQPQHF

D: .
V: TRBV11-2
J: TRBJ1-6
size: .
DNA: TGTGCCAGCAGCTTCAGACCGGGTCCCTGGGATTCACCCCTCCACTTT
CDR3: CASSFRPGPWDSPLHF

D: TRBD1
V: TRBV18
J: TRBJ1-2
size: .
DNA: TGTGCCAGCTCACCCGACAGGGGGCAATATGGCTACACCTTC
CDR3: CASSPDRGQYGYTF

D: TRBD1
V: TRBV7-7
J: TRBJ2-5
size: .
DNA: TGTGCCAGCAGCCCCGGGGTCGACAGGGGTCTTGAGACCCAGTACTTC
CDR3: CASSPGVDRGLETQYF

D: TRBD2
V: TRBV6-1
J: TRBJ2-7
size: .
DNA: TGTGCCAGCAGTGTCTTCGGGACTAGCGGGTTCTACGAGCAGTACTTC
CDR3: CASSVFGTSGFYEQYF

D: .
V: TRBV11-2
J: TRBJ2-7
size: .
DNA: TGTGCCAGCAGCCCCAGGGGAGGAGGGGGCCCCTACCGCTACGAGCAGTACTTC
CDR3: CASSPRGGGGPYRYEQYF

D: .
V: TRBV21-1
J: TRBJ2-5
size: once
DNA: TGTGCCAGCATGTACGGAGTCGAGACCCAGTACTTC
CDR3: CASMYGVETQYF

D: .
V: TRBV9
J: TRBJ2-7
size: .
DNA: TGTGCCAGCAGCGCTGGACTGGACTACGAGCAGTACTTC
CDR3: CASSAGLDYEQYF

D: TRBD1
V: TRBV19
J: TRBJ2-5
size: .
DNA: TGTGCCAGTAGTATCAGGGGGCAGGAAGAGACCCAGTACTTC
CDR3: CASSIRGQEETQYF

D: TRBD1
V: TRBV2
J: TRBJ1-2
size: many
DNA: TGTGCCAGCAGTGGGGGGACAGGGGATATCTATGGCTACACCTTC
CDR3: CASSGGTGDIYGYTF

D: .
V: TRBV7-2
J: TRBJ1-1
size: few
DNA: TGTGCCAGCAGCTTAGAGGGGCAGGGGCCCGAGGCTTTCTTT
CDR3: CASSLEGQGPEAFF

D: TRBD2
V: TRBV5-1
J: TRBJ2-2
size: .
DNA: TGCGCCAGCAGCTTTCCTAGCGGGAGAACCGGGGAGCTGTTTTTT
CDR3: CASSFPSGRTGELFF

D: TRBD1
V: TRBV11-2
J: TRBJ1-1
size: .
DNA: TGTGCCAGCAGCTTAGGACAGGGAAAGGAAGCTTTCTTT
CDR3: CASSLGQGKEAFF

D: .
V: TRBV20-1
J: TRBJ1-2
size: .
DNA: TGCAGTGCTAATGAGGGGGGCTATGGCTACACCTTC
CDR3: CSANEGGYGYTF

D: TRBD1
V: TRBV7-9
J: TRBJ2-7
size: .
DNA: TGTGCCAGCAGCCCCCCCGGGACAGAGACCTACGAGCAGTACTTC
CDR3: CASSPPGTETYEQYF

D: .
V: TRBV2
J: TRBJ2-7
size: .
DNA: TGTGCCATCCTCACCGGGGGTCGCACCAGCGGGGAGCAGTACTTC
CDR3: CAILTGGRTSGEQYF

D: .
V: TRBV6-5
J: TRBJ1-5
size: .
DNA: TGTGCCAGCCGAGGAAGCAATCAGCCCCAGCATTTT
CDR3: CASRGSNQPQHF

D: TRBD2
V: TRBV7-8
J: TRBJ2-7
size: .
DNA: TGTGCCAGCAGCCGGACCCGGGGGGGTGACGAGCAGTACTTC
CDR3: CASSRTRGGDEQYF

D: TRBD1
V: TRBV6-5
J: TRBJ1-6
size: .
DNA: TGTGCCAGCAGCCTTGACAGGGTGGATTCACCCCTCCACTTT
CDR3: CASSLDRVDSPLHF

D: TRBD1
V: TRBV10-3
J: TRBJ2-7
size: once
DNA: TGTGCCATCAGTGAGGCAAACCCGGGACAGAGCTCCTACGAGCAGTACTTC
CDR3: CAISEANPGQSSYEQYF

D: .
V: TRBV19
J: TRBJ1-4
size: once
DNA: TGTGCCAGTAGGCGAGGGCCGACTAATGAAAAACTGTTTTTT
CDR3: CASRRGPTNEKLFF

D: TRBD2
V: TRBV5-1
J: TRBJ2-1
size: .
DNA: TGCGCCAGCAGCTTGGAGTCTAGCGGGAGGTCGGGCCGCAATGAGCAGTTCTTC
CDR3: CASSLESSGRSGRNEQFF

D: .
V: TRBV5-6
J: TRBJ2-7
size: .
DNA: TGTGCCAGCAGCTTGAGAGGGGGTGACGAGCAGTACTTC
CDR3: CASSLRGGDEQYF

D: TRBD1
V: TRBV2
J: TRBJ2-2
size: .
DNA: TGTGCCAGCAGTTTACAGGGGGCGGGTACCGGGGAGCTGTTTTTT
CDR3: CASSLQGAGTGELFF

D: TRBD1
V: TRBV6-5
J: TRBJ2-7
size: .
DNA: TGTGCCAGCAGTTACTCGGGACAGGCTTTATACGAGCAGTACTTC
CDR3: CASSYSGQALYEQYF

D: .
V: TRBV30
J: TRBJ1-1
size: .
DNA: TGTGCCTGGAAGAGGAACAGGGTTGGGACTGAAGCTTTCTTT
CDR3: CAWKRNRVGTEAFF

D: TRBD2
V: TRBV30
J: TRBJ2-2
size: .
DNA: TGTGCCTGGGCTGGCCTAGCGGGCACCGGGGAGCTGTTTTTT
CDR3: CAWAGLAGTGELFF

D: .
V: TRBV29-1
J: TRBJ2-7
size: once
DNA: TGCAGCATCAGCAGGGGCTCCTACGAGCAGTACTTC
CDR3: CSISRGSYEQYF

D: .
V: TRBV5-4
J: TRBJ2-7
size: .
DNA: TGTGCCAGCAGCTTGGAAACTCTCGACGAGCAGTACTTC
CDR3: CASSLETLDEQYF

D: TRBD1
V: TRBV5-1
J: TRBJ1-5
size: .
DNA: TGCGCCAGCAGCTCCCCAGGGGGTAGACCTAATCAGCCCCAGCATTTT
CDR3: CASSSPGGRPNQPQHF

D: .
V: TRBV6-5
J: TRBJ1-1
size: .
DNA: TGTGCCAGCAGGCTCCCCGGGAACACTGAAGCTTTCTTT
CDR3: CASRLPGNTEAFF